Listed here is a single T cell receptor (beta chain). Donors were grouped by their self-reported clinical history. This entry belongs to a study of blood T cell repertoires in COVID-19. V lost 6 bases to trimming and J lost 4 bases, with 5 bases between them. CDR1 is MNHEY, CDR2 SVGAGI, per germline. This CDR3 contains 11 residues. Data came from immunoSEQ multiplex PCR; TCRdb stores just in-frame clones and leaves some out. The top ten clones hold 5% to 8.5% of a sample with 170,000 or so clones, over 75% of them seen once. The V call is TRBV6-5, the J call TRBJ2-3; no definite D call. The clonotype was recovered from a woman between 50 and 59 years old who had recovered from COVID-19. Sequenced sample: PBMCs or T cells enriched from blood (not recorded which). The CDR3, as DNA: TGTGCCAGCAGGAGGTCAGATACGCAGTATTTT. Amino acid sequence: CASRRSDTQYF.